The present TCR beta chain was sequenced within a study of T cells in Graves' hyperthyroidism and ophthalmopathy. Study-level results: Most clonotypes expanded in thyroid above 0.001 were likewise present in blood. In the analysis, a 13 V-J model separated ophthalmopathy from stable hyperthyroidism.

The junction had 11 bases not matched to a gene; V was cut back by 0 bases and J by 9 bases. Looked up from germline, CDR1 is DFQATT and CDR2 is SNEGSKA (reference sequence). CDR3 size: 15 residues. Clinicians diagnosed patients from clinical symptoms, serum thyroxine and TRAb, thyroid ultrasound and orbital computed tomography. Cells are PBMCs isolated from about 10 ml of fresh blood. TCR beta CDR3 region amplification was performed from RNA transcripts. First-round RT-PCR with HTBI primers amplified the TCR CDR3 region. TCRdb re-derived calls from the multiplex PCR reads in MiXCR, one entry per CDR3 protein. The repertoire holds hundreds of thousands of distinct CDR3 sequences, with over 11% as singletons. This clonotype was detected ten times or more. Its antigen is not identified.

Sequenced material: blood. This TCR was sampled from a woman in her 30s with Graves' hyperthyroidism that later progressed to Graves' ophthalmopathy. V is TRBV20-1 and J is TRBJ2-1, with TRBD2 identical over 7 bases. The CDR3 region has the DNA TGCAGTGCTAGAGATGGCGGGAGTAACCGGGTTGAGCAGTTCTTC. It codes for CSARDGGSNRVEQFF.